This TCR beta chain was found in a study of human T cells and chemical hapten exposure. Looking at the study overall: Largely, small differences in pooled library volume made per-sample TCR yields vary.

TCRdb re-called the RACE reads with MiXCR, one entry per CDR3 protein. The sample lists more than 300,000 distinct CDR3 sequences; approximately 5.1% were seen once. Study-level results: Controls had significantly fewer large CDR3 similarity clusters than were formed by expanded TCRs. Sensitization with DPC brought no change to TCRs above 1 in 1000 in frequency.

The time point here: pre-sensitization, week 0. Treatment given: therapeutic diphenylcyclopropenone sensitization with weekly scalp DPC. This clonotype was counted many times. Its cognate antigen is unknown. The CDR3 is made up of 18 amino acids. The gene calls are TRBV21-1 and TRBJ2-5; whether TRBD1, the table's D call, matches the DNA was not checked. TRBV21-1 corresponds to a pseudogene. This specimen was whole blood, taken in connection with sensitization to the hapten diphenylcyclopropenone (DPC). The TCR sequence derives from a woman in her fifties or sixties with alopecia areata. Some clones in this sample may be carry-over from other donors' samples. The CDR3 sequence is CASRSPPTGGICQETQYF. CDR3 nucleotide sequence: TGTGCCAGCAGGAGTCCGCCGACAGGGGGCATTTGTCAGGAGACCCAGTACTTC.